This is a list of T cell receptor beta chains from one sample in a study of T cell responses to AZD1222 COVID-19 vaccine. Only in-frame clones appear in the TCRdb table, and some are missing; sequencing was by immunoSEQ multiplex PCR. The sample records about 120,000 clones, 70% to 90% being singletons. The source material was peripheral blood, sampled on day 0 of AZD1222 vaccination. All receptors come from an adult in good health. The CDR3 runs from the conserved cysteine through the conserved F or W. The D gene is left open where the match is weak. Clone size is not always given. Where it is, it says once, few, many or a class for expanded clones.

TRBJ2-3 | once | 15 | TRBV5-4 | NA | CASSVRTSRMDTQYF | TGTGCCAGCAGTGTCCGGACTTCCCGCATGGATACGCAGTATTTT
TRBJ2-2 | NA | 21 | TRBV4-1 | NA | CASSHPRLGQAQGRYTGELFF | TGCGCCAGCAGCCATCCAAGACTCGGTCAGGCCCAGGGAAGGTACACCGGGGAGCTGTTTTTT
TRBJ1-5 | NA | 15 | TRBV4-1 | TRBD1 | CASSYNYRGNQPQHF | TGCGCCAGCAGCTATAATTACAGGGGGAATCAGCCCCAGCATTTT
TRBJ1-2 | NA | 12 | TRBV7-2 | NA | CASSSEFYGYTF | TGTGCCAGCAGCTCTGAGTTTTATGGCTACACCTTC
TRBJ2-1 | NA | 14 | TRBV6-5 | NA | CASSWTVSYNEQFF | TGTGCCAGCAGTTGGACGGTCTCCTACAATGAGCAGTTCTTC
TRBJ1-2 | NA | 13 | TRBV10-3 | TRBD1 | CAISEQGAGGYTF | TGTGCCATCAGCGAACAGGGGGCGGGAGGCTACACCTTC
TRBJ2-7 | few | 15 | TRBV5-6 | TRBD1 | CASSFLGTGGNEQYF | TGTGCCAGCAGCTTTCTCGGGACAGGGGGGAACGAGCAGTACTTC
TRBJ2-7 | few | 15 | TRBV7-2 | NA | CASSLGLGGHYEQYF | TGTGCCAGCAGCTTAGGCCTGGGGGGTCACTACGAGCAGTACTTC
TRBJ1-1 | NA | 17 | TRBV7-9 | NA | CASSLFESLAGLTEAFF | TGTGCCAGCAGCTTATTCGAATCCCTCGCGGGGTTAACTGAAGCTTTCTTT
TRBJ2-1 | NA | 15 | TRBV19 | TRBD1 | CASSIDRGSVYEQFF | TGTGCCAGTAGTATTGACAGGGGAAGTGTCTATGAGCAGTTCTTC
TRBJ1-5 | few | 15 | TRBV24-1 | TRBD1 | CATSDSGTGGWPQHF | TGTGCCACCAGTGATTCCGGGACAGGGGGCTGGCCCCAGCATTTT